The sequence of this TCR beta chain was determined in a study of Ad26.COV2.S vaccination and SARS-CoV-2 variants. Study information: Once or twice, 56 days apart, Ad26.COV2.S was delivered intramuscularly.

Comments on this clone: Its matching antigen is unknown.

The CDR3 totals 16 residues. CDR1 is SGHTA, CDR2 FQGNSA, per germline. Between the trimmed V and J ends, which lost 0 bases and 0 bases, there was a span of 8 bases. Regarding the study as a whole: Reported findings describe substantial breadth in spike-specific CD8+ and CD4+ T cell responses following vaccination. Vaccine recipients showed a spike-specific TCR breadth that was higher than in placebo recipients.

TCRdb's table, derived via immunoSEQ multiplex PCR, lists solely in-frame clones and lacks some. The repertoire holds about 500,000 clones, with roughly 87% as singletons. Specified treatment: roughly 18 received Ad26.COV2.S at low or high dose, single or two shots; 5 received placebo; per-sample allocation not given. After the first vaccine or placebo injection, samples were drawn on day 63. This TCR derives from a person aged 18-65 years who received the Ad26.COV2.S COVID-19 vaccine or a placebo. The rearrangement uses TRBV7-2 and TRBJ1-4; unclear D gene. Material: peripheral blood, obtained in a trial of Ad26.COV2.S vaccine versus placebo. The CDR3, as DNA: TGTGCCAGCAGCTTAGCTAGCCCCCCAACTAATGAAAAACTGTTTTTT. Its translation: CASSLASPPTNEKLFF.